Below, one TCR beta chain is given with its context. What it recognizes is unknown. The CDR3 is 13 amino acids. Germline loops: CDR1 DFQATT, CDR2 SNEGSKA (reference sequence). The record originates from a study of regulatory T cells in long-lasting Graves disease. The time point here: persistent/refractory GD, antithyroid drugs over 5 years with positive TRAb. RNA isolated from PBMCs was used to make the TCR library. Patients with Graves' disease were diagnosed by American Thyroid Association guidelines. Study conclusions and caveats: Favored gene segments in persistent disease were TRBV28, TRBJ1-2 and TRBJ2-5. The study found lower TCR diversity in persistent Graves' patients than in newly diagnosed ones.

Building of the TCR beta libraries involved iRepertoire HTBI primers and Arm-PCR of CDR3 regions. TCRdb re-derived calls from the multiplex PCR reads in MiXCR, one entry per CDR3 protein. The sample yields a few hundred thousand distinct CDR3 sequences, around 23% seen once. The sample here was peripheral blood mononuclear cells (PBMCs), taken when the disease was refractory, from a patient treated with antithyroid drugs. The chain employs TRBV20-1 and TRBJ2-7; 9 bases are shared with TRBD1. The sequence was obtained from a female donor with Graves disease. CDR3 DNA sequence: TGCAGGGTTCCCGGGACAGGGTATAGCGAGCAGTACTTC. It translates to CRVPGTGYSEQYF.